This T cell receptor (beta chain) derives from a study of T cells in Graves' hyperthyroidism and ophthalmopathy. Trimming cost V 5 bases and J 4 bases, with 11 bases left between them. This CDR3 is 13 amino acids long. Germline lookup yields CDR1 MDHEN and CDR2 SYDVKM. This clonotype was counted many times. The antigen remains unidentified. Points from the study as a whole: Peripheral blood also featured most of the thyroid clonotypes expanded above 0.001.

There were TCR beta CDR3 regions amplified from RNA transcripts. With the HTBI primer set, the TCR CDR3 went through a first round of RT-PCR. TCRdb re-analysed the multiplex PCR reads in MiXCR, keeping a single row per CDR3 protein. The data contain under 550,000 distinct CDR3 sequences, roughly an eighth of them singletons. In making diagnoses, clinical symptoms, serum thyroxine and TRAb, thyroid ultrasound and orbital computed tomography were all used. Sequenced sample: blood. The V call is TRBV28, the J call TRBJ1-2; D not resolved. The sequence derives from a woman between 18 and 29 years old with Graves' hyperthyroidism. The CDR3 nucleotides read TGTGCCAGCAGTAAGCCGTCTTTCTATGGCTACACCTTC. Translating gives CASSKPSFYGYTF.